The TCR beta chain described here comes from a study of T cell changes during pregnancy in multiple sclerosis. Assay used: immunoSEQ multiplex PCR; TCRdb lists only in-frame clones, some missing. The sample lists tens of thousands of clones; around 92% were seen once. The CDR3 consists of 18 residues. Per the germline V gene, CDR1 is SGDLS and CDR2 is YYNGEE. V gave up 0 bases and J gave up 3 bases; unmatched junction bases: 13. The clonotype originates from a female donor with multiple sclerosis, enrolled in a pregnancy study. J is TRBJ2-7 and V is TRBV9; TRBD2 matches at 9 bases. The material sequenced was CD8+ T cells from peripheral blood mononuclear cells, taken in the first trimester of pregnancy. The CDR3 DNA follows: TGTGCCAGCAGCGTAGGGGAGGTTGGCGGGGGGGCCAACTACGAGCAGTACTTC. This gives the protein CASSVGEVGGGANYEQYF.